The 7 T cell receptor beta chains listed next were all sequenced from one sample in a study of cytomegalovirus exposure and HLA in healthy donors. PCR used 60 Vbeta primers and 13 Jbeta primers. The repertoire was sequenced with immunoSEQ multiplex PCR; TCRdb's copy has only in-frame clones and lacks some. In the table there are approximately 88,000 clones, around 84% of which are singletons. Sequencing was done on a sample of PBMCs. All receptors derive from a man in his late teens or twenties in good health and CMV-seronegative.

The CDR3 loop reads CASSSRVGGTNYGYTF. CDR3 in DNA: TGTGCCAGCAGCTCGAGGGTGGGGGGGACCAACTATGGCTACACCTTC. The gene calls are TRBV7-8 and TRBJ1-2, with TRBD1 as a possible D gene (5 bases). This CDR3 comprises 16 residues. Germline-derived CDR1 and CDR2 are SGHVS and FQNEAQ. The V end lost 4 bases, the J end lost 2 bases, and 17 bases lay between the germline ends.

J is TRBJ2-3 and V is TRBV27, with 8 nucleotides matching TRBD2. The CDR3 is 15 residues long. V gave up 2 bases and J gave up 1 base; unmatched junction bases: 2. CDR1 is MNHEY and CDR2 is SMNVEV in the germline V gene (reference sequence). The CDR3 sequence: CASSLSGGRTDTQYF. CDR3 nucleotide sequence: TGTGCCAGCAGTTTAAGCGGGGGCCGCACAGATACGCAGTATTTT.

The rearrangement links TRBV4-1 to TRBJ1-2, with D unclear. The V end lost 4 bases, the J end lost 2 bases, and 14 bases lay between the germline ends. Germline loops: CDR1 MGHRA, CDR2 YSYEKL. The CDR3 has 15 amino acids. The CDR3 is CASSLGRLTNYGYTF. The CDR3 DNA sequence: TGCGCCAGCAGCCTCGGGAGACTGACGAACTATGGCTACACCTTC.

This clone showed up just a few times. This rearrangement joins TRBV7-7 to TRBJ2-7, with D perhaps matching TRBD2 (5 bases). Trimming cost V 0 bases and J 7 bases, with 13 bases left between them. This CDR3 spans 14 amino acids. Germline CDR1 and CDR2: SSHAT and FNYEAQ (reference sequence). CDR3 amino acids: CASSLAGAGGEQYF. Written as DNA, the CDR3 is TGTGCCAGCAGCTTAGCGGGAGCAGGAGGAGAGCAGTACTTC.

V and J are TRBV4-1 and TRBJ1-5, with 11 bases identical to TRBD1. CDR1 and CDR2 (germline): MGHRA, YSYEKL. This CDR3 is 15 amino acids long. V shed 1 base and J 6 bases; nucleotides not matched to a gene: 2. CDR3 sequence (DNA): TGCGCCAGCAGCCAAGGGACAGGGGGCAGTCAGCCCCAGCATTTT. Translating it yields CASSQGTGGSQPQHF.

The chain employs TRBV5-1 and TRBJ2-3; D might be TRBD2 (6 bases). V shed 5 bases and J shed 0 bases, with 13 bases lying between them. The CDR3 runs 15 residues. Germline-derived CDR1 and CDR2 are SGHRS and YFSETQ. This CDR3 is CASSFSGASTDTQYF. The CDR3 region has the DNA TGCGCCAGCAGTTTTAGCGGAGCTAGCACAGATACGCAGTATTTT.

J is TRBJ1-2 and V is TRBV6-5, with D perhaps matching TRBD1 (5 bases). The CDR3 extends over 15 amino acids. V was shortened by 3 bases and J by 0 bases, with 11 bases between the two germline ends. Looked up from germline, CDR1 is MNHEY and CDR2 is SVGAGI. As DNA, the CDR3 is TGTGCCAGCAGTTATGGGACGGGAGCTAACTATGGCTACACCTTC. This codes for CASSYGTGANYGYTF.